The 23 T cell receptor beta chains below all came from one sample that was sequenced in a study of blood T cell repertoires in COVID-19. Libraries were prepared by immunoSEQ multiplex PCR; TCRdb keeps only in-frame clonotypes and omits some of them. Among around 170,000 clones listed, 80% to 90% were seen once. The specimen sequenced was PBMCs or T cells enriched from blood (not recorded which). Receptors originate from a woman between 45 and 65 years old who had recovered from COVID-19.

V usage is TRBV18 and J usage is TRBJ2-7; 7 bases are shared with TRBD2. Trimming cost V 2 bases and J 7 bases; bases outside gene matches: 5. Looked up from germline, CDR1 is KGHSH and CDR2 is LQKENI. This CDR3 has 13 amino acids. The CDR3 spells CASSPGGDGEQYF. The CDR3 DNA is TGTGCCAGCTCACCAGGGGGGGACGGGGAGCAGTACTTC.

This clone was counted a few times. This chain connects TRBV7-2 to TRBJ2-1, with 7 positions matching TRBD1. Germline V lookup: CDR1 SGHTA, CDR2 FQGNSA. With V trimmed by 4 bases and J by 6 bases, 9 bases remained unmatched. The CDR3 spans 15 residues. The CDR3 bases are TGTGCCAGCAGCTGGGTAGGGGGCAGGGCCAATGAGCAGTTCTTC. Translating gives CASSWVGGRANEQFF.

The rearrangement joins TRBV10-2 to TRBJ1-1, with a possible D match to TRBD1 (6 bases). Germline V gene lookup returns CDR1 WSHSY and CDR2 SAAADI. This CDR3 spans 15 amino acids. The ends were cut back, 4 bases at V and 1 base at J, with 13 bases in the middle. CDR3 DNA: TGCGCCAGCAGTGTCACAGGGACGGGGAACACTGAAGCTTTCTTT. Its translation: CASSVTGTGNTEAFF.

The rearrangement joins TRBV6-6 to TRBJ2-6; weak D call: TRBD1 (6 bases). The V end was cut by 5 bases, the J end by 1 base, with 21 bases between. Germline CDR1 and CDR2: MNHNY and SVGAGI (reference sequence). CDR3 length: 19 amino acids. Written as DNA, the CDR3 is TGTGCCAGCAGTCTGACGGGCTACAGGGTTGGGTCTGGGGCCAACGTCCTGACTTTC. Translation gives CASSLTGYRVGSGANVLTF.

This chain connects TRBV5-4 to TRBJ1-6; 8 bases line up with TRBD1. Germline V CDR1 and CDR2: SGHNT, YYREEE (reference sequence). The CDR3 runs 14 residues. V was clipped by 4 bases and J by 6 bases; unmatched bases: 3. For the CDR3, the DNA is TGTGCCAGCAGCCTAGGACAGGGTAATTCACCCCTCCACTTT. This sequence encodes CASSLGQGNSPLHF.

This chain uses TRBV18 with TRBJ1-5, with D hard to call. V was trimmed by 6 bases and J by 0 bases, leaving 15 bases between them. CDR3 length: 16 residues. The germline CDR1 and CDR2 sequences are KGHSH and LQKENI. The CDR3 bases are TGTGCCAGCTCGCTGGAGCGAGGCAATAGCAATCAGCCCCAGCATTTT. Its translation: CASSLERGNSNQPQHF.

CDR3 protein: CASGLQGVDYEQYF. CDR3 coding DNA: TGTGCCAGCGGATTACAGGGCGTAGACTACGAGCAGTACTTC. V gene TRBV7-2 combines with J gene TRBJ2-7; tentatively, D is TRBD1 (6 bases). In germline, CDR1 is SGHTA, CDR2 FQGNSA. Trimming pared 8 bases from V and 3 bases from J, leaving 17 bases between. The CDR3 covers 14 residues.

The chain recombines TRBV7-8 with TRBJ2-7; TRBD2 matches at 10 bases. The CDR3 totals 15 residues. Losses at the gene ends were 5 bases for V and 3 bases for J; bases not matched to a gene: 7. CDR1 and CDR2 (germline): SGHVS, FQNEAQ. The CDR3 region has the DNA TGTGCCAGCAGCGCCGGGACTAGCGTATACTACGAGCAGTACTTC. Amino acids: CASSAGTSVYYEQYF.

In this sample, this clone turned up a few times. J is TRBJ1-5 and V is TRBV12-2; the table's D call, TRBD1, has no DNA check behind it. TRBV12-2 has pseudogene status. The CDR3 loop spans 15 amino acids. The CDR3 coding sequence is TGTGCAAGTCGCTCCGGGACAGGGGATAATCAGCCCCAGCATTTT. Protein: CASRSGTGDNQPQHF.

In nucleotides, the CDR3 is TGTGCCACCAGTGACGGGACAGGGATGTTCGACGAGCAGTACTTC. The encoded protein is CATSDGTGMFDEQYF. This rearrangement joins TRBV24-1 to TRBJ2-7, with 9 bases identical to TRBD1. Trimming cost V 4 bases and J 5 bases; bases outside gene matches: 8. The CDR3 is 15 amino acids. Germline CDR1 and CDR2: KGHDR and SFDVKD.

This chain links TRBV3-1 (or the pseudogene TRBV3-2) with TRBJ1-2; unclear D gene. The V end was cut by 4 bases, the J end by 6 bases, with 15 bases between. CDR3 length equals 14 residues. Germline V lookup: CDR1 LGHDT, CDR2 YNNKEL (reference sequence). CDR3 in DNA: TGTGCCAGCAGCCTAGGTGGGGAGCACCATGGCTACACCTTC. This codes for CASSLGGEHHGYTF.

This chain connects TRBV5-1 to TRBJ1-4, with D perhaps matching TRBD1 (6 bases). Trimming removed 8 bases at V and 1 base at J, with 12 bases between. The germline CDR1 and CDR2 sequences are SGHRS and YFSETQ. CDR3 length: 14 amino acids. The CDR3 coding sequence is TGCGCCAGTTCTGCGGACAGAACTAATGAAAAACTGTTTTTT. Translation gives CASSADRTNEKLFF. Together with reference TRBV5-1 and TRBJ1-4, the CDR3 gives the full variable domain: KAGVTQTPRYLIKTRGQQVTLSCSPISGHRSVSWYQQTPGQGLQFLFEYFSETQRNKGNFPGRFSGRQFSNSRSEMNVSTLELGDSALYLCASSADRTNEKLFFGSGTQLSVL.

The rearrangement joins TRBV29-1 to TRBJ2-2; the D is unclear. Trimming took 7 bases from V and 0 from J, leaving 3 bases between them. Germline assignment: CDR1 SQVTM and CDR2 ANQGSEA. The CDR3 is 11 residues long. The CDR3 sequence: CSAANTGELFF. In nucleotides, the CDR3 is TGCAGCGCCGCGAACACCGGGGAGCTGTTTTTT.

This clone was picked up one time. This sequence joins TRBV6-5 and TRBJ2-3, with 7 bases lining up with TRBD2. Germline V CDR1 and CDR2: MNHEY, SVGAGI. The CDR3 sequence is 14 residues long. Losses at the gene ends were 2 bases for V and 4 bases for J; bases not matched to a gene: 3. Here the CDR3 DNA reads TGTGCCAGCAGTTACCGGGGGGAGTCAGATACGCAGTATTTT. Amino acids: CASSYRGESDTQYF.

Note on this clone: Within the sample, other DNA sequences also encode this same CDR3. The chain recombines TRBV4-3 with TRBJ2-3; tentative D call: TRBD2 (6 bases). CDR3 length: 15 amino acids. CDR1 and CDR2 (germline): LGHNA, YSLEER. The germline V and J ends were trimmed by 0 bases and 0 bases, with 7 bases remaining between them. For the CDR3, the DNA is TGCGCCAGCAGCCAAGATCGGGGGAGCACAGATACGCAGTATTTT. Translating gives CASSQDRGSTDTQYF.

The chain couples TRBV11-3 to TRBJ2-5; 7 nucleotides agree with TRBD1. Trimming took 5 bases from V and 5 from J; bases not matched to a gene: 5. CDR3 size: 13 residues. Germline loops: CDR1 SGHNT, CDR2 YENEEA. CDR3 amino acids: CASSQGVVETQYF. The DNA of the CDR3 is TGTGCCAGCAGCCAGGGGGTGGTGGAGACCCAGTACTTC.

The V and J genes are TRBV7-2 and TRBJ1-1; D unresolved. This CDR3 is 14 amino acids long. Germline V gene sequence: CDR1 SGHTA, CDR2 FQGNSA. Trimming left V 2 bases short and J 6 bases short, with 13 bases between. The CDR3 DNA follows: TGTGCCAGCAGCTTAAGAGTCAGCGGAGCTGAAGCTTTCTTT. This sequence encodes CASSLRVSGAEAFF.

This clone was observed a handful of times. This chain connects TRBV9 to TRBJ2-7; TRBD1 might be the D (6 bases). V lost 3 bases, J lost 1 base, and 8 bases lay in between. The CDR3 length is 13 residues. Per the germline V gene, CDR1 is SGDLS and CDR2 is YYNGEE. CDR3 sequence reads: CASSAGQSYEQYF. CDR3 bases: TGTGCCAGCAGCGCTGGACAGTCCTACGAGCAGTACTTC.

The chain is built from TRBV24-1 and TRBJ2-1; tentatively, D is TRBD1 (5 bases). This CDR3 contains 14 residues. Germline V gene sequence: CDR1 KGHDR, CDR2 SFDVKD. V lost 3 bases and J 6 bases, leaving 11 bases between the germline ends. The CDR3 DNA is TGTGCCACCAGTGATCCCAGGGTCGGCAATGAGCAGTTCTTC. As protein: CATSDPRVGNEQFF.

The chain joins TRBV7-9 to TRBJ1-4, with a possible D match to TRBD1 (6 bases). The V gene lost 5 bases and the J gene lost 4 bases, with 14 bases spanning the gap. Germline lookup yields CDR1 SEHNR and CDR2 FQNEAQ (reference sequence). The CDR3 has 15 amino acids. The CDR3 spells CASSPMTGGNEKLFF. The DNA for the CDR3 is TGTGCCAGCAGCCCCATGACAGGTGGTAATGAAAAACTGTTTTTT.

This rearrangement joins TRBV29-1 to TRBJ1-3; D gene ambiguous. The germline CDR1 and CDR2 sequences are SQVTM and ANQGSEA. This CDR3 is built from 13 residues. V was cut by 5 bases and J by 4 bases, with 12 bases left in between. The CDR3 nucleotides are TGCAGCGTTTCCTACAGTTTCGGAAACACCATATATTTT. Protein sequence: CSVSYSFGNTIYF.

The chain combines TRBV28 with TRBJ1-3, with D possibly matching TRBD1 (5 bases). Trimming pared 8 bases from V and 2 bases from J, leaving 10 bases between. Germline values: CDR1 MDHEN, CDR2 SYDVKM. The CDR3 runs to 13 residues. CDR3 bases: TGTGCCAGCCAGGGTTGGGCTGGAAACACCATATATTTT. The encoded protein is CASQGWAGNTIYF.

The chain carries TRBV6-5 and TRBJ1-1; D possibly corresponds to TRBD1 (6 bases). Germline V gives CDR1 MNHEY, CDR2 SVGAGI. The CDR3 loop spans 13 amino acids. V shed 7 bases and J shed 0 bases, with 9 bases lying between them. The CDR3 here is CASNRDMNTEAFF. In DNA, the CDR3 is TGTGCCAGCAACAGGGACATGAACACTGAAGCTTTCTTT.